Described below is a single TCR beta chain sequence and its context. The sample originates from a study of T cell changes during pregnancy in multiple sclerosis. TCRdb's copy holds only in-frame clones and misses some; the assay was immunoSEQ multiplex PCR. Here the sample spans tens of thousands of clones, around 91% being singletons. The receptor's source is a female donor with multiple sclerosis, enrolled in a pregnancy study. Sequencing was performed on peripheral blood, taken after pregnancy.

The CDR3 here is CASSVDLGGTDTQYF. In DNA form, the CDR3 reads TGTGCCAGCAGCGTAGATCTGGGAGGCACAGATACGCAGTATTTT. V is TRBV9 and J is TRBJ2-3; tentative D call: TRBD2 (5 bases). The CDR3 sequence is 15 residues long. Trimming pared 0 bases from V and 1 base from J, leaving 9 bases between. Germline V gives CDR1 SGDLS, CDR2 YYNGEE.